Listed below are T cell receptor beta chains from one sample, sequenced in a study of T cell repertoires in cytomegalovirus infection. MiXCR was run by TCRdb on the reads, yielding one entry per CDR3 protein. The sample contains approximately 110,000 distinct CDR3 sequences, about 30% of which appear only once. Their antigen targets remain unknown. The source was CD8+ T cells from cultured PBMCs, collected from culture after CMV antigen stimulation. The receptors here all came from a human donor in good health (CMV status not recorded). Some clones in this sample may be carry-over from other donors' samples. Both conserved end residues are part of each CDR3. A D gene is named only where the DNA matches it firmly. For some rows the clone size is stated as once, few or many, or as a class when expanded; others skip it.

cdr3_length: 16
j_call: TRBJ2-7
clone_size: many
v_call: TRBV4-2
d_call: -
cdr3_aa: CASSHSRERATYEQYF

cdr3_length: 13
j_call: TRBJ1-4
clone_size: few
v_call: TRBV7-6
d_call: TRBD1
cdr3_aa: CASSLGTAEKLFF

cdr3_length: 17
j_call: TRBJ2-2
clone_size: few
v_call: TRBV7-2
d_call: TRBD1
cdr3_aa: CASSLVAGTGPTGELFF

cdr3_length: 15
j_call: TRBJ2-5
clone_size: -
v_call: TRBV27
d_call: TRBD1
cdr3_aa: CASSTRDRVGETQYF

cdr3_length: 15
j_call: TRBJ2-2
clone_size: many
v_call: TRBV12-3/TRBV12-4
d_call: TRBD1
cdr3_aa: CASSWGQAGTGELFF

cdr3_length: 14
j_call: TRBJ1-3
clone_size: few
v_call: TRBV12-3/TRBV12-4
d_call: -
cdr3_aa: CASRVLSSGNTIYF

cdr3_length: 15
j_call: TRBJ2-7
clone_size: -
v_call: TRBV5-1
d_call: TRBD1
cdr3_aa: CASSWGTGGSYEQYF

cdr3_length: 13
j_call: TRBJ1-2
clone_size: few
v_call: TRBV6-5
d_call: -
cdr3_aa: CASSYMQGYGYTF

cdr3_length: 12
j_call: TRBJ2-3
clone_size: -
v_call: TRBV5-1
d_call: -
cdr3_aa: CASTDLRNTQYF

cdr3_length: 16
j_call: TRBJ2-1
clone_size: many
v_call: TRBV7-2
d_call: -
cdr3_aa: CASSFRTWSSYNEQFF

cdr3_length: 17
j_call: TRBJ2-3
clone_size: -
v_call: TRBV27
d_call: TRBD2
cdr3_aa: CASSPPPLAGFTDTQYF

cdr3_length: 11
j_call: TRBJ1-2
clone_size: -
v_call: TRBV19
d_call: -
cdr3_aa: CASSITGGYTF

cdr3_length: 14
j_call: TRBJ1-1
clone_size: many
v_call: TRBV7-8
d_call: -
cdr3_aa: CASSLGGSHTEAFF

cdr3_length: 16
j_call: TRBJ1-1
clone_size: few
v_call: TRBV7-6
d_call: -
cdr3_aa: CASSPARGHMNTEAFF

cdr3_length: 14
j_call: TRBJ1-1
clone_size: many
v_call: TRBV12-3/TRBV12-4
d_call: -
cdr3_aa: CASNWGLMNTEAFF

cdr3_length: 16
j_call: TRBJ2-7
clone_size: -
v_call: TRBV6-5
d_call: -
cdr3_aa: CASSPSRGPFSYEQYF

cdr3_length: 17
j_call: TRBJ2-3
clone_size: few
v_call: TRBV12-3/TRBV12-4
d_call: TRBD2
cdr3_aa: CASRGLAGSRSTDTQYF

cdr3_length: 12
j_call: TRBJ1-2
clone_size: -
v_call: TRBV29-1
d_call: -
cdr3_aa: CSGEGQDNGYTF

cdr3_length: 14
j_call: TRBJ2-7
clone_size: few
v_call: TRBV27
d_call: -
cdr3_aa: CASTSRGSSYEQYF

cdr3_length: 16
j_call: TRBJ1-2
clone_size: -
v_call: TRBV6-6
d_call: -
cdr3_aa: CASRPSTGAVNYGYTF

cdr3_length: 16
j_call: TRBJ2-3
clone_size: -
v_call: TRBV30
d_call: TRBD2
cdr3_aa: CAWSAPLAGGPDTQYF

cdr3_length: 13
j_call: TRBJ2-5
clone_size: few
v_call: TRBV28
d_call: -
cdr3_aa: CASSLGIIETQYF

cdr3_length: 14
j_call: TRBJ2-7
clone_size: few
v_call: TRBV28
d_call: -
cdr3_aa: CASSLRVIPYEQYF

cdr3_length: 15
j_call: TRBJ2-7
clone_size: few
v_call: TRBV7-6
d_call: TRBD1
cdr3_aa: CASSFGGQGVREQYF

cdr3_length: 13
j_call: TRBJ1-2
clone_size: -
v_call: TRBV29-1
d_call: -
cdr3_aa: CSVVRTANYGYTF

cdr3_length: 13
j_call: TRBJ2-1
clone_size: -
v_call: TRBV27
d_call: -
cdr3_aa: CASSLYWGDEQFF

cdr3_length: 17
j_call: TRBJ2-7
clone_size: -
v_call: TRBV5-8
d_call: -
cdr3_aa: CASSFPGRTPATYEQYF

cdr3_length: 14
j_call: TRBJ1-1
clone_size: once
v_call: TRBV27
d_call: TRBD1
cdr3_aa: CASRGWTGYAEAFF

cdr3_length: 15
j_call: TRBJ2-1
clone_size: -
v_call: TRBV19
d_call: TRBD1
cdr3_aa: CASSIAHRGINEQFF

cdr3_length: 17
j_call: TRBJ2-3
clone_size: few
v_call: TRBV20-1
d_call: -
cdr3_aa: CSARAPSRESRPDTQYF

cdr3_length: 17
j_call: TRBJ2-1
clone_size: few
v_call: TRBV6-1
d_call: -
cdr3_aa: CASTGRSPQKVYNEQFF

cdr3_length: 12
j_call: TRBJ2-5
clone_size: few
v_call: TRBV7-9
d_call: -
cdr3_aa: CASSPDSKTQYF